A single sample is the source of the 2 T cell receptor beta chains below, sequenced in a study of beta chain features in type 1 diabetes. TCRB transcripts that were expressed got sequenced, as all of the isolated RNA had been reverse transcribed. Data came from immunoSEQ multiplex PCR; TCRdb stores just in-frame clones and leaves some out. The sample lists 350,000 to 400,000 clones; approximately 15% were seen once. The source material was naive CD4+ T cells from blood. The receptors were sampled from a woman younger than 30 in good health.

This clone was detected only a few times. The genes are TRBV28 and TRBJ1-5; weak D call: TRBD1 (6 bases). The CDR3 is 16 residues long. CDR1 is MDHEN and CDR2 is SYDVKM in the germline V gene. Trimming removed 6 bases from V and 1 base from J, with 16 bases in between. CDR3 amino acids: CASRSMKGTSNQPQHF. The CDR3 bases are TGTGCCAGCAGATCTATGAAAGGGACAAGCAATCAGCCCCAGCATTTT.

The chain employs TRBV28 and TRBJ2-7; D is undetermined. V was pared by 5 bases and J by 3 bases, with 5 bases between. CDR1 is MDHEN and CDR2 is SYDVKM in the germline V gene. The CDR3 consists of 11 residues. This CDR3 reads CASSQNYEQYF. Written as DNA, the CDR3 is TGTGCCAGCAGTCAGAACTACGAGCAGTACTTC.